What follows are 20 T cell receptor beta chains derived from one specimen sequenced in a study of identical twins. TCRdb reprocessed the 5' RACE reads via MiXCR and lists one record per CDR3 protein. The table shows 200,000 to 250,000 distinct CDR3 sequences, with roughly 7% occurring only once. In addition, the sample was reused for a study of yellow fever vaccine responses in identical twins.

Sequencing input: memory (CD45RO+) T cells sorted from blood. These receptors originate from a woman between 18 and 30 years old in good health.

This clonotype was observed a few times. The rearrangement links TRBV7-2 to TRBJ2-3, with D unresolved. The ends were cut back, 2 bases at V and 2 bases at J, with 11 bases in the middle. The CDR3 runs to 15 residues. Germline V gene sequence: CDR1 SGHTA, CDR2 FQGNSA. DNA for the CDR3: TGTGCCAGCAGCTTACGACCTACGCACACAGATACGCAGTATTTT. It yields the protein CASSLRPTHTDTQYF. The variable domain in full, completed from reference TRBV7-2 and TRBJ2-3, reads GAGVSQSPSNKVTEKGKDVELRCDPISGHTALYWYRQSLGQGLEFLIYFQGNSAPDKSGLPSDRFSAERTGGSVSTLTIQRTQQEDSAVYLCASSLRPTHTDTQYFGPGTRLTVL.

CDR3 coding DNA: TGTGCCATCAGTGAGTCGACCGGGCGCAATCAGCCCCAGCATTTT. Its protein product is CAISESTGRNQPQHF. The chain is built from TRBV10-3 and TRBJ1-5, with D hard to call. Trimming shortened V by 0 bases and J by 2 bases, and 8 bases separated the two germline ends. CDR3 size: 15 residues. Germline CDR1 is ENHRY and CDR2 is SYGVKD.

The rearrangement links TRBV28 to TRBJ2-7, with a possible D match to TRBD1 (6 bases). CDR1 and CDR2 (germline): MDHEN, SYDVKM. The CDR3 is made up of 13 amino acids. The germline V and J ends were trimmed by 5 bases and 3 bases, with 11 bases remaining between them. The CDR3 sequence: CASSRDTFYEQYF. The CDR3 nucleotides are TGTGCCAGCAGTAGGGACACCTTCTACGAGCAGTACTTC.

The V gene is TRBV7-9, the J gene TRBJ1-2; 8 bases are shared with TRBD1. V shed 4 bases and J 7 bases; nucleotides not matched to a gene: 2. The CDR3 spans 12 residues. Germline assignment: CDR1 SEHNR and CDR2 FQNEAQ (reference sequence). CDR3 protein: CASSSDRVGYTF. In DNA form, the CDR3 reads TGTGCCAGCAGCTCGGACAGGGTTGGCTACACCTTC.

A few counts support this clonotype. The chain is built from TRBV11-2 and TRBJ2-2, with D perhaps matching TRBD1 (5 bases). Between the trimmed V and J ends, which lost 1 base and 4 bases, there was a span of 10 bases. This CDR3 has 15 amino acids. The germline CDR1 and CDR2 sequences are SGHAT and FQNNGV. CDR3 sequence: CASSLGTTRTGELFF. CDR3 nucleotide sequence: TGTGCCAGCAGCTTAGGGACAACCCGCACCGGGGAGCTGTTTTTT.

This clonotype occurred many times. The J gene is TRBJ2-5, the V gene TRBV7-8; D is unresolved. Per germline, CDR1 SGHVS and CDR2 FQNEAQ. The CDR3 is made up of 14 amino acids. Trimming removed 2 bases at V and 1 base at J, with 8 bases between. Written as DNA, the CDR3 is TGTGCCAGCAGCTTATCTCTTTCCCAAGAGACCCAGTACTTC. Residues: CASSLSLSQETQYF.

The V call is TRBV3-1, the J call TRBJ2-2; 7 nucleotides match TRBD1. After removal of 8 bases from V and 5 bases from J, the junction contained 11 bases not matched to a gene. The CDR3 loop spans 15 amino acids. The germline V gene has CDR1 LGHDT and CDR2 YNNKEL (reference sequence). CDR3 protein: CASSKQGWETGELFF. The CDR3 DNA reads TGTGCCAGCTCCAAACAGGGGTGGGAAACCGGGGAGCTGTTTTTT.

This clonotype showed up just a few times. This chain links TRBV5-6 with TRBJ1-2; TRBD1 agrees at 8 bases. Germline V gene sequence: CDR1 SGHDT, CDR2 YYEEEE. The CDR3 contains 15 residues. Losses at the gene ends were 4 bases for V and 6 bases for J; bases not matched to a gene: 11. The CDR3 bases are TGTGCCAGCAGCGCTTCAGGGGGCCCGGCGGATGGCTACACCTTC. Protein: CASSASGGPADGYTF.

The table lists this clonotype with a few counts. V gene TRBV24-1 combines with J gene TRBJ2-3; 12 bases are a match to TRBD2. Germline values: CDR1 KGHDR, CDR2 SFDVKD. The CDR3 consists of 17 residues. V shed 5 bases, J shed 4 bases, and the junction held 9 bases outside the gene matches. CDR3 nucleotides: TGTGCCACCAGTGGAGTTGGACTAGCGGGAATCCCAGATACGCAGTATTTT. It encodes CATSGVGLAGIPDTQYF.

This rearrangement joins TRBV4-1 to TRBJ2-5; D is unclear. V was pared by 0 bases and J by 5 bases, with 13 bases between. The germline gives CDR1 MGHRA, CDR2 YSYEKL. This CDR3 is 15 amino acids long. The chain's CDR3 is CASSQDKTRRETQYF. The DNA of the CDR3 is TGCGCCAGCAGCCAAGATAAGACGCGGCGGGAGACCCAGTACTTC.

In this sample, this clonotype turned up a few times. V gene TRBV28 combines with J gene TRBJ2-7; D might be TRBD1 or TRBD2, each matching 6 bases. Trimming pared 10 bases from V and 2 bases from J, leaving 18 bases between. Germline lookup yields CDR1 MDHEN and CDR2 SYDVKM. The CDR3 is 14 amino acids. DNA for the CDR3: TGTGCCACCGGTCGGGGGACAACACCCTACGAGCAGTACTTC. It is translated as CATGRGTTPYEQYF.

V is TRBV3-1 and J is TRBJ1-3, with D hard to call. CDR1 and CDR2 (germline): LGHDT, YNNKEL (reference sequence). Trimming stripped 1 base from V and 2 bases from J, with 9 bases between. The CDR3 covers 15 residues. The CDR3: CASSQVSGAGNTIYF. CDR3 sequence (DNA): TGTGCCAGCAGCCAAGTTTCAGGAGCTGGAAACACCATATATTTT.

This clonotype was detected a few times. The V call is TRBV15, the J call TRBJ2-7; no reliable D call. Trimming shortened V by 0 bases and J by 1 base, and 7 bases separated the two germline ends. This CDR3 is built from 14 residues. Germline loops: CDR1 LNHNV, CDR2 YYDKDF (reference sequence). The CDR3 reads CATSRDIFSYEQYF. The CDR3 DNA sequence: TGTGCCACCAGCAGAGATATCTTTTCCTACGAGCAGTACTTC.

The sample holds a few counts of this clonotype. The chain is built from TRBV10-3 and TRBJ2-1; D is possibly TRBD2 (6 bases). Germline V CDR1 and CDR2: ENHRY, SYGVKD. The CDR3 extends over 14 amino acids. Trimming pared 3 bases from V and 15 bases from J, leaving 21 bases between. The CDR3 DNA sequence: TGTGCCATCAGTGATGGGACCCAAAACGGGGGAATGTTCTTC. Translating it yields CAISDGTQNGGMFF.

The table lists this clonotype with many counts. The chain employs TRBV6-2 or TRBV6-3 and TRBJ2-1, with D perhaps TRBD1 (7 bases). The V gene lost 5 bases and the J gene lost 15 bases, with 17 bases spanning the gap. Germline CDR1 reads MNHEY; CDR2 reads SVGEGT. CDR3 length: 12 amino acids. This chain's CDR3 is CASSVRGSGGFF. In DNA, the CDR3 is TGTGCCAGCAGTGTCAGGGGGTCCGGGGGGTTCTTC.

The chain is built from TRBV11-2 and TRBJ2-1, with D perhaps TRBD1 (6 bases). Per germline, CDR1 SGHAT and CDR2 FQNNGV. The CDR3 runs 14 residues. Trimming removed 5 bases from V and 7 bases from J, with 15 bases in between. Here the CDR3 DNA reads TGTGCCAGCAGCGCCGACAGGCTAGGGAATGAGCAGTTCTTC. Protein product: CASSADRLGNEQFF.

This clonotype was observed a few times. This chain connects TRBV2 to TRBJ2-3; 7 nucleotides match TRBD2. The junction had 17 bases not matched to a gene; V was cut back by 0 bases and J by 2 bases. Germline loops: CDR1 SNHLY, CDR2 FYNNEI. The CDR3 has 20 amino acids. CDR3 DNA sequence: TGTGCCAGCAGTGAAGCGCTGGGACTATTCCCCAAACCAACCACAGATACGCAGTATTTT. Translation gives CASSEALGLFPKPTTDTQYF.

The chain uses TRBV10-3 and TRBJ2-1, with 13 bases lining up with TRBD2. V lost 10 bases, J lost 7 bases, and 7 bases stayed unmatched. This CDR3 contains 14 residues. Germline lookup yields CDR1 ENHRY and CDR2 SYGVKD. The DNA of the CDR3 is TGTGCCACCGAATCGGGACTAGCGGGGAATGAGCAGTTCTTC. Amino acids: CATESGLAGNEQFF.

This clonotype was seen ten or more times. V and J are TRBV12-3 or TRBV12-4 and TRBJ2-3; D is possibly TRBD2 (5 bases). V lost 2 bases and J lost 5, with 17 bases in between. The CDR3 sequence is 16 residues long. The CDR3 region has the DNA TGTGCCAGCAGTTTAAGTAGCGTTTGGGGAGTAGATACGCAGTATTTT. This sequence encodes CASSLSSVWGVDTQYF.

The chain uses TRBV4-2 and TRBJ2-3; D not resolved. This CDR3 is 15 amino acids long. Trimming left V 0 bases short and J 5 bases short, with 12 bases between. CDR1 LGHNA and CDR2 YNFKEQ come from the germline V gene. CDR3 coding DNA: TGTGCCAGCAGCCAAGATGCTCATGTAGAAGATACGCAGTATTTT. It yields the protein CASSQDAHVEDTQYF.